Listed below are T cell receptor beta chains from one sample, sequenced in a study of cytomegalovirus exposure and HLA in healthy donors. Sequenced by immunoSEQ multiplex PCR; TCRdb stores in-frame clones only, minus some. The table has more than 150,000 clones, 80% seen once. Sequenced: PBMCs. Receptors originate from a woman in her fifties or sixties in good health and CMV-seropositive. CDR3s include the opening cysteine and the closing phenylalanine or tryptophan. Fields, in order: D gene, clone size, V gene, J gene, CDR3 protein, CDR3 DNA. D genes are given only for firm matches. Clone size is given for some rows only: seen once, a few or many times, or a class if the clone is expanded.

d_call: .
clone_size: .
v_call: TRBV15
j_call: TRBJ2-7
cdr3_aa: CATRPREVGYEQYF
cdr3_nt: TGTGCCACCAGGCCCAGGGAGGTGGGCTACGAGCAGTACTTC

d_call: .
clone_size: .
v_call: TRBV18
j_call: TRBJ2-7
cdr3_aa: CASSPLGVNDEQYF
cdr3_nt: TGTGCCAGCTCACCACTCGGGGTGAACGACGAGCAGTACTTC

d_call: TRBD1
clone_size: .
v_call: TRBV28
j_call: TRBJ1-4
cdr3_aa: CASSPPRQGHHEKLFF
cdr3_nt: TGTGCCAGCAGTCCCCCACGACAGGGACACCATGAAAAACTGTTTTTT

d_call: TRBD1
clone_size: .
v_call: TRBV6-1
j_call: TRBJ1-4
cdr3_aa: CASNPNRGRNEKLFF
cdr3_nt: TGTGCCAGCAACCCGAACAGGGGGAGAAATGAAAAACTGTTTTTT

d_call: .
clone_size: once
v_call: TRBV9
j_call: TRBJ2-3
cdr3_aa: CASSVGWRTRTDTQYF
cdr3_nt: TGTGCCAGCAGCGTTGGTTGGAGGACTCGCACAGATACGCAGTATTTT

d_call: .
clone_size: .
v_call: TRBV11-2
j_call: TRBJ1-3
cdr3_aa: CASSPAGAGNTIYF
cdr3_nt: TGTGCCAGCAGCCCCGCGGGGGCTGGAAACACCATATATTTT

d_call: .
clone_size: few
v_call: TRBV5-4
j_call: TRBJ2-5
cdr3_aa: CASSLQAGQQTQYF
cdr3_nt: TGTGCCAGCAGCTTGCAGGCAGGGCAACAGACCCAGTACTTC

d_call: .
clone_size: .
v_call: TRBV15
j_call: TRBJ2-7
cdr3_aa: CATSRDWRDSYEQYF
cdr3_nt: TGTGCCACCAGCAGAGATTGGCGGGACTCCTACGAGCAGTACTTC

d_call: .
clone_size: .
v_call: TRBV21-1
j_call: TRBJ1-5
cdr3_aa: CASSKAGTEGEVLAQHF
cdr3_nt: TGTGCCAGCAGCAAAGCCGGAACAGAGGGGGAAGTGTTGGCCCAGCATTTT

d_call: .
clone_size: .
v_call: TRBV6-5
j_call: TRBJ1-5
cdr3_aa: CASSYKRDHSNQPQHF
cdr3_nt: TGTGCCAGCAGTTACAAGAGGGATCATAGCAATCAGCCCCAGCATTTT

d_call: TRBD2
clone_size: .
v_call: TRBV7-6
j_call: TRBJ2-7
cdr3_aa: CASSLAMASGVFAEQYF
cdr3_nt: TGTGCCAGCAGCTTAGCGATGGCTAGCGGGGTGTTCGCCGAGCAGTACTTC

d_call: TRBD1
clone_size: .
v_call: TRBV28
j_call: TRBJ1-1
cdr3_aa: CASTQTGRNTEAFF
cdr3_nt: TGTGCCAGCACCCAGACAGGGAGGAACACTGAAGCTTTCTTT

d_call: .
clone_size: .
v_call: TRBV7-9
j_call: TRBJ2-1
cdr3_aa: CSSSLKQRNEQFF
cdr3_nt: TGTTCCAGCAGCTTAAAACAGAGAAATGAGCAGTTCTTC

d_call: TRBD2
clone_size: once
v_call: TRBV5-1
j_call: TRBJ2-5
cdr3_aa: CASSPRLAGETQYF
cdr3_nt: TGCGCCAGCAGCCCCAGACTAGCAGGGGAGACCCAGTACTTC

d_call: .
clone_size: .
v_call: TRBV28
j_call: TRBJ1-1
cdr3_aa: CASSSTGSFDTEAFF
cdr3_nt: TGTGCCAGCAGTTCTACAGGCAGTTTTGACACTGAAGCTTTCTTT

d_call: TRBD1
clone_size: once
v_call: TRBV11-2
j_call: TRBJ2-7
cdr3_aa: CASSRPLGQGYEQYF
cdr3_nt: TGTGCCAGCAGCCGACCCCTGGGACAGGGCTACGAGCAGTACTTC

d_call: .
clone_size: .
v_call: TRBV27
j_call: TRBJ2-3
cdr3_aa: CASNRRGRESTDTQYF
cdr3_nt: TGTGCCAGCAATAGGAGGGGCAGGGAGAGCACAGATACGCAGTATTTT

d_call: TRBD2
clone_size: .
v_call: TRBV5-1
j_call: TRBJ2-5
cdr3_aa: CASTLAGDGRQETQYF
cdr3_nt: TGCGCCAGCACACTAGCGGGAGACGGGCGTCAAGAGACCCAGTACTTC

d_call: .
clone_size: once
v_call: TRBV4-2
j_call: TRBJ2-7
cdr3_aa: CASSQPLGGEQYF
cdr3_nt: TGTGCCAGCAGCCAACCTCTAGGGGGCGAGCAGTACTTC

d_call: TRBD1
clone_size: few
v_call: TRBV6-6
j_call: TRBJ2-5
cdr3_aa: CASSFGTGRLGTQYF
cdr3_nt: TGTGCCAGCAGTTTCGGGACAGGGAGGTTGGGGACCCAGTACTTC

d_call: .
clone_size: .
v_call: TRBV7-9
j_call: TRBJ2-2
cdr3_aa: CAIPPPGYTGELFF
cdr3_nt: TGTGCCATCCCTCCCCCAGGGTACACCGGGGAGCTGTTTTTT

d_call: .
clone_size: .
v_call: TRBV7-2
j_call: TRBJ2-7
cdr3_aa: CASSLGRLPYEQYF
cdr3_nt: TGTGCCAGCAGCTTAGGGAGACTCCCCTACGAGCAGTACTTC

d_call: .
clone_size: .
v_call: TRBV6-1
j_call: TRBJ1-3
cdr3_aa: CASSERDTIYF
cdr3_nt: TGTGCCAGCAGTGAGCGGGACACCATATATTTT

d_call: .
clone_size: .
v_call: TRBV5-1
j_call: TRBJ1-4
cdr3_aa: CASSSGNEKLFF
cdr3_nt: TGCGCCAGCAGCTCAGGGAATGAAAAACTGTTTTTT

d_call: TRBD1
clone_size: .
v_call: TRBV4-1
j_call: TRBJ1-4
cdr3_aa: CASSHLDRGSEKLFF
cdr3_nt: TGCGCCAGCAGCCACCTGGACAGGGGTAGTGAAAAACTGTTTTTT

d_call: .
clone_size: .
v_call: TRBV29-1
j_call: TRBJ1-1
cdr3_aa: CSVDSTQVPRAFF
cdr3_nt: TGCAGCGTTGATTCCACTCAGGTTCCCCGGGCTTTCTTT

d_call: TRBD1
clone_size: .
v_call: TRBV4-2
j_call: TRBJ2-5
cdr3_aa: CASSRRPGQGEETQYF
cdr3_nt: TGTGCCAGCAGCAGGAGGCCGGGACAGGGTGAGGAGACCCAGTACTTC

d_call: .
clone_size: few
v_call: TRBV7-3
j_call: TRBJ2-7
cdr3_aa: CASSPRAGGLSYEQYF
cdr3_nt: TGTGCCAGCAGCCCTCGGGCCGGCGGGCTCTCCTACGAGCAGTACTTC

d_call: TRBD1
clone_size: .
v_call: TRBV7-9
j_call: TRBJ1-1
cdr3_aa: CSSTADRDTEAFF
cdr3_nt: TGTTCCAGCACCGCGGACAGGGACACTGAAGCCTTCTTT

d_call: TRBD1
clone_size: .
v_call: TRBV19
j_call: TRBJ1-2
cdr3_aa: CASSIVPQQGNYTF
cdr3_nt: TGTGCCAGTAGTATAGTCCCCCAACAGGGGAACTACACCTTC

d_call: TRBD1
clone_size: .
v_call: TRBV5-1
j_call: TRBJ2-6
cdr3_aa: CASSTTGTGGGANVLTF
cdr3_nt: TGCGCCAGCAGCACGACCGGGACAGGAGGGGGGGCCAACGTCCTGACTTTC

d_call: .
clone_size: few
v_call: TRBV2
j_call: TRBJ1-6
cdr3_aa: CASSTVKNSPLHF
cdr3_nt: TGTGCCAGCAGTACAGTCAAAAATTCACCCCTCCACTTT

d_call: .
clone_size: .
v_call: TRBV9
j_call: TRBJ1-6
cdr3_aa: CASSRGGDGYNSPLHF
cdr3_nt: TGTGCCAGCAGCAGAGGGGGGGACGGCTATAATTCACCCCTCCACTTT

d_call: .
clone_size: .
v_call: TRBV6-1
j_call: TRBJ2-4
cdr3_aa: CASSEVPTRGAKNIQYF
cdr3_nt: TGTGCCAGCAGTGAGGTTCCGACTAGAGGTGCCAAAAACATTCAGTACTTC

d_call: .
clone_size: .
v_call: TRBV6-5
j_call: TRBJ2-5
cdr3_aa: CASSPTQETQYF
cdr3_nt: TGTGCCAGCAGTCCTACGCAAGAGACCCAGTACTTC